These 6 T cell receptor beta chains came from one sample sequenced in a study of OX40 agonist ivuxolimab in advanced cancers. Repertoires were generated with immunoSEQ multiplex PCR, while TCRdb's copy carries only in-frame clones and drops some. The sample has about 38,000 clones, roughly 80% seen once. The specimen was CD4+ or CD8+ T cells sorted from blood, collected in a trial of the OX40 agonist ivuxolimab. All receptors come from an adult with an advanced solid tumor such as melanoma, head and neck, liver or kidney cancer.

The chain combines TRBV15 with TRBJ1-1, with a possible D match to TRBD1 (6 bases). Germline values: CDR1 LNHNV, CDR2 YYDKDF (reference sequence). This CDR3 has 17 amino acids. V was pared by 2 bases and J by 0 bases, with 16 bases between. CDR3 sequence reads: CATSRPGQRTMNTEAFF. The CDR3 DNA reads TGTGCCACCAGCAGACCTGGACAGCGTACAATGAACACTGAAGCTTTCTTT.

About this clone itself: Other DNA sequences in the same sample also yield this CDR3. This chain joins TRBV5-2 and TRBJ1-1. TRBV5-2 is a pseudogene locus. The CDR3 is made up of 16 amino acids. Here the CDR3 reads CASSQVLRGANTEAFF. In DNA form, the CDR3 reads TGCGCCAGCAGCCAAGTTCTGAGGGGGGCAAACACTGAAGCTTTCTTT.

CDR3 residues: CASSLTGGNQPQHF. Here the CDR3 DNA reads TGTGCCAGCAGCTTGACAGGTGGCAATCAGCCCCAGCATTTT. V is TRBV11-2 and J is TRBJ1-5; weak D call: TRBD1 (6 bases). CDR3 length: 14 residues. CDR1 and CDR2 (germline): SGHAT, FQNNGV. The V end lost 3 bases, the J end lost 2 bases, and 8 bases lay between the germline ends.

CDR3 bases: TGCGCCAGCAGTCAATCGGGCGGTGCGGAGGAGAGGACAGATACGCAGTATTTT. Residues: CASSQSGGAEERTDTQYF. J is TRBJ2-3 and V is TRBV23-1; possibly TRBD2 for D (5 bases). Being an ORF, TRBV23-1 has a function that is uncertain. The CDR3 loop spans 18 amino acids. Trimming stripped 0 bases from V and 3 bases from J, with 19 bases between.

V gene TRBV10-3 combines with J gene TRBJ1-6; D unclear. Deletions cut 6 bases from V and 0 bases from J, with 21 bases between. In germline, CDR1 is ENHRY, CDR2 SYGVKD. The CDR3 extends over 19 amino acids. DNA of the CDR3: TGTGCCATCAGCGATGATCGTCATCGGAGGAGCTCCTATAATTCACCCCTCCACTTT. Translating it yields CAISDDRHRRSSYNSPLHF.

The table lists this clone with a count of one. The rearrangement links TRBV11-2 to TRBJ1-4; D is perhaps TRBD1 (6 bases). The length of the CDR3 is 14 residues. Germline V gene sequence: CDR1 SGHAT, CDR2 FQNNGV. Trimming stripped 5 bases from V and 7 bases from J, with 14 bases between. The CDR3 DNA is TGTGCCAGCAGCCCCCGGCAGGGGAGTGAAAAACTGTTTTTT. Its translation: CASSPRQGSEKLFF.